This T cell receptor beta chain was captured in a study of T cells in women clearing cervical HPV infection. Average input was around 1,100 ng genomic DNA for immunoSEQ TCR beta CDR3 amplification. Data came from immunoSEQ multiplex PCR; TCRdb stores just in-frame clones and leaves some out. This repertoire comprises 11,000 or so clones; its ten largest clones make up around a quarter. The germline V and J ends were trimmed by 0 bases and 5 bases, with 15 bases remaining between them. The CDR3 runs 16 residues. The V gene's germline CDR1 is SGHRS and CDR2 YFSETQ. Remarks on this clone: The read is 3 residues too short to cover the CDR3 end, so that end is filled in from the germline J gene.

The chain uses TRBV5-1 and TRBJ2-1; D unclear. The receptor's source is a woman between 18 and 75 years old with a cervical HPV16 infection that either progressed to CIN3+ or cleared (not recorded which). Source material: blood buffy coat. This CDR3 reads CASSLDTPRVDNEQFF. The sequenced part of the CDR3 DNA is TGCGCCAGCAGCTTGGACACTCCCCGGGTGGACAATGAG.